The sequence of this T cell receptor (beta chain) was determined in a study of cytomegalovirus exposure and HLA in healthy donors. Germline V gene sequence: CDR1 SGHNT, CDR2 YYREEE (reference sequence). With 5 bases clipped from V and 10 bases from J, the junction kept 5 bases outside the gene matches. The CDR3 is 11 residues long. The PCR was carried out with 60 Vbeta primers and 13 Jbeta primers. TCRdb's copy holds only in-frame clones and misses some; the assay was immunoSEQ multiplex PCR. This table holds about 160,000 clones, over 60% found once. The chain recombines TRBV5-4 with TRBJ1-1, with 7 positions matching TRBD1. The specimen sequenced was PBMCs. This clonotype was obtained from a female donor in good health and CMV-seronegative. The CDR3 is CASSHGQAAFF. DNA of the CDR3: TGTGCCAGCAGTCACGGACAGGCAGCTTTCTTT.